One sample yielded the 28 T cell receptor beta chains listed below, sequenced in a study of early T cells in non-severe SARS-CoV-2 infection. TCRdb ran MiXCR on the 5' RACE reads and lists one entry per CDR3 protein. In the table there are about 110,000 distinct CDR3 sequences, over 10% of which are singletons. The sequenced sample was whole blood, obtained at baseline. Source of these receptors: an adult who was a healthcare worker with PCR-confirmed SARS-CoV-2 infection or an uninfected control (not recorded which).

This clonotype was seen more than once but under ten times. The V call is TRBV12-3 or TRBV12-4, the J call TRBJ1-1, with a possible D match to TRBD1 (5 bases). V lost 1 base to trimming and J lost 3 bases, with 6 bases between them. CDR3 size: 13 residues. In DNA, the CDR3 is TGTGCCAGCAGTTTAGAACAGGACACTGAAGCTTTCTTT. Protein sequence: CASSLEQDTEAFF.

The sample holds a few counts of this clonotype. CDR3 protein: CASSPGSVRWSTDTQYF. In nucleotides, the CDR3 is TGTGCCAGCTCACCAGGGAGCGTTCGGTGGTCCACAGATACGCAGTATTTT. The chain carries TRBV18 and TRBJ2-3; maybe TRBD2 (5 bases). CDR3 length: 17 residues. V was clipped by 2 bases and J by 2 bases, with 17 bases between them. Germline V gene data show CDR1 as KGHSH and CDR2 as LQKENI.

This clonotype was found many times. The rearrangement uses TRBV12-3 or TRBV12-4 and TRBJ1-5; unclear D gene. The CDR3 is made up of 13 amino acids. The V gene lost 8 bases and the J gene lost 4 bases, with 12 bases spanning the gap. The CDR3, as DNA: TGTGCCAGCCTCGCATGGCCGAATCAGCCCCAGCATTTT. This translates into CASLAWPNQPQHF.

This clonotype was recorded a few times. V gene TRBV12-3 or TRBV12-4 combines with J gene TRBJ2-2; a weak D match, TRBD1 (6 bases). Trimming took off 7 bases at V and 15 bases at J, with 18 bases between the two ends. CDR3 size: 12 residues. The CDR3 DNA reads TGTGCCAGCATCTCCGACAGGTGGAAGATGTTTTTT. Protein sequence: CASISDRWKMFF.

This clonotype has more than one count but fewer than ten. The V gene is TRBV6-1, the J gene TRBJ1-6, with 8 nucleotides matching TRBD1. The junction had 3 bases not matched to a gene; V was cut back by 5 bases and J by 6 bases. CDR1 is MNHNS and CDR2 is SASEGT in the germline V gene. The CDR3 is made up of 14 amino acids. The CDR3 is CASSRGQVNSPLHF. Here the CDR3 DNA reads TGTGCCAGCAGTCGGGGACAGGTTAATTCACCCCTCCACTTT.

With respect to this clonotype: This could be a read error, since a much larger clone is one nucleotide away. In DNA form, the CDR3 reads TGTGTCAGCAGCTCCAATTCCCGAGGAAATGAGCAGTTCTTC. Translating it yields CVSSSNSRGNEQFF. The V call is TRBV7-9, the J call TRBJ2-1; D not resolved. Germline V gene sequence: CDR1 SEHNR, CDR2 FQNEAQ (reference sequence). The CDR3 has 14 residues.

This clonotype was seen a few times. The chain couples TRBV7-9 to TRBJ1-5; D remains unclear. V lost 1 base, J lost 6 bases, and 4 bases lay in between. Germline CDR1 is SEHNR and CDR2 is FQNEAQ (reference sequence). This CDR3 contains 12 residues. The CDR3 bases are TGTGCCAGCAGCTTAGTTGCTCAGCCCCAGCATTTT. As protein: CASSLVAQPQHF.

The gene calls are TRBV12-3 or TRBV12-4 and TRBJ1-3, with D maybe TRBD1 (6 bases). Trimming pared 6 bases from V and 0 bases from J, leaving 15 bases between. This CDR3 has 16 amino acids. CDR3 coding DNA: TGTGCCAGCAGCCTCCGGACAGCCCACTCTGGAAACACCATATATTTT. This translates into CASSLRTAHSGNTIYF.

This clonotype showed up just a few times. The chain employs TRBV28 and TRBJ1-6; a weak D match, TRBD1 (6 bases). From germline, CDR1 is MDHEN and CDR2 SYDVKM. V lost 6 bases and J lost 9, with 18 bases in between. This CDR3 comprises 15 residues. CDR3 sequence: CASSFLQGEGSPLHF. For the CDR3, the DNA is TGTGCCAGCAGCTTCCTACAGGGCGAAGGTTCACCCCTCCACTTT.

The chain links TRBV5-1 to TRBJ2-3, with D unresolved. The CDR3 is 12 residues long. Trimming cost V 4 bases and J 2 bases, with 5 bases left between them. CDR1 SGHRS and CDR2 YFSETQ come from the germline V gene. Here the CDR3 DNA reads TGCGCCAGCAGCGTTAACACAGATACGCAGTATTTT. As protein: CASSVNTDTQYF.

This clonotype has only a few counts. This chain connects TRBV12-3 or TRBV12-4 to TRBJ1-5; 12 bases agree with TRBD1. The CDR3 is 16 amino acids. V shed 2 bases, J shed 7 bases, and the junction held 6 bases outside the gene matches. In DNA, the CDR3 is TGTGCCAGCAGTTTATGGGACAGGGGGCAAGAGCAGCCCCAGCATTTT. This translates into CASSLWDRGQEQPQHF.

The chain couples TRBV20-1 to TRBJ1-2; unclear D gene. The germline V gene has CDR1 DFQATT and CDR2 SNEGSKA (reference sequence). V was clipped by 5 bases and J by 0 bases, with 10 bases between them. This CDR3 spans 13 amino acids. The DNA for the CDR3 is TGCAGTGCTCCGGGCTTCGCTAACTATGGCTACACCTTC. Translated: CSAPGFANYGYTF.

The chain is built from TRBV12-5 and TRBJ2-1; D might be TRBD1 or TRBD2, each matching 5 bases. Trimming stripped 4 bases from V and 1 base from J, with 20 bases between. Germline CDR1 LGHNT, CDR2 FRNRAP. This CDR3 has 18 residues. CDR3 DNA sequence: TGTGCTAGTGGTTCTGCCCCAACGGGGCTACCTTCCTACAATGAGCAGTTCTTC. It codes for CASGSAPTGLPSYNEQFF. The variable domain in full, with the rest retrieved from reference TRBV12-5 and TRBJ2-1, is DARVTQTPRHKVTEMGQEVTMRCQPILGHNTVFWYRQTMMQGLELLAYFRNRAPLDDSGMPKDRFSAEMPDATLATLKIQPSEPRDSAVYFCASGSAPTGLPSYNEQFFGPGTRLTVL.

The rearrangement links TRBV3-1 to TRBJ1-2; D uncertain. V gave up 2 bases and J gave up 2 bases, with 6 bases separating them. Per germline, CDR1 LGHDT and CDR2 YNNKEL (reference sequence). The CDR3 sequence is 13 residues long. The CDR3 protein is CASSQRLNYGYTF. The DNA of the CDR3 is TGTGCCAGCAGCCAACGCCTCAACTATGGCTACACCTTC.

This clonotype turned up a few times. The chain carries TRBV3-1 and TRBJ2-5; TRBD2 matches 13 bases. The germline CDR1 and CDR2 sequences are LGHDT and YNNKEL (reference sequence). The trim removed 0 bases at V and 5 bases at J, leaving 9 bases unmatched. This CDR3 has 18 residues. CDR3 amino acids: CASSQDRTSGSIGETQYF. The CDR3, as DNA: TGTGCCAGCAGCCAAGACCGGACTAGCGGGAGTATCGGGGAGACCCAGTACTTC.

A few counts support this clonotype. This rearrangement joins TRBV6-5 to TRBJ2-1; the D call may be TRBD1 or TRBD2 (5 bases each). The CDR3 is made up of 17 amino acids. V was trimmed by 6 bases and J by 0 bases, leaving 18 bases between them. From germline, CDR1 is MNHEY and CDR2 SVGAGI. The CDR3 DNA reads TGTGCCAGCAGCTCGCGTACAGGAGCGGTCTCCTACAATGAGCAGTTCTTC. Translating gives CASSSRTGAVSYNEQFF.

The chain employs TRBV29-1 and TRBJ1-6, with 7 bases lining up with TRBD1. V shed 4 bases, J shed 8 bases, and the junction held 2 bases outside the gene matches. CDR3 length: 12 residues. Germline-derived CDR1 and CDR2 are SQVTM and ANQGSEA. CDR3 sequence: CSVGTGDSPLHF. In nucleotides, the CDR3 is TGCAGCGTTGGTACAGGGGATTCACCCCTCCACTTT.

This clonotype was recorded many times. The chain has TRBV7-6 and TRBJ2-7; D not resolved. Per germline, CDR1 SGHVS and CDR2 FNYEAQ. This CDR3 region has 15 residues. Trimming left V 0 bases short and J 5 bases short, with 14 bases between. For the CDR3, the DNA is TGTGCCAGCAGCTTAGCATCTACAAAGGTCCACGAGCAGTACTTC. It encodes CASSLASTKVHEQYF.

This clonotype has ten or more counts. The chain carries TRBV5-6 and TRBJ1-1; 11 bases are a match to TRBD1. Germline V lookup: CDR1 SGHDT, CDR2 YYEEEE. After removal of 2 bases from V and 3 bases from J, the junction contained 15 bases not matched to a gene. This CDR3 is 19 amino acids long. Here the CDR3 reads CASSLNLLDRGLAYTEAFF. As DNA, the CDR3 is TGTGCCAGCAGCTTAAACCTCCTGGACAGGGGGCTCGCGTACACTGAAGCTTTCTTT.

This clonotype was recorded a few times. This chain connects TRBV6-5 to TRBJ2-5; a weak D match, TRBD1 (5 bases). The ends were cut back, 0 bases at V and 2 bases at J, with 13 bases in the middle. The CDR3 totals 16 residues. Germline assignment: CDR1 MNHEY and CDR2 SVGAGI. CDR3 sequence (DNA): TGTGCCAGCAGTTACTCGACATTCAGGGTTCAAGAGACCCAGTACTTC. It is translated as CASSYSTFRVQETQYF.

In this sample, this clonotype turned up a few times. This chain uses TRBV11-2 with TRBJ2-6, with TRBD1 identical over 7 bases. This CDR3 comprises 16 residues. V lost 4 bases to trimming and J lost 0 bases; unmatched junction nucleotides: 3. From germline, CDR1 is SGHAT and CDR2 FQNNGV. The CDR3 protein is CASSWGQSSGANVLTF. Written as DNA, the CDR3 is TGTGCCAGCAGCTGGGGACAGTCCTCTGGGGCCAACGTCCTGACTTTC.

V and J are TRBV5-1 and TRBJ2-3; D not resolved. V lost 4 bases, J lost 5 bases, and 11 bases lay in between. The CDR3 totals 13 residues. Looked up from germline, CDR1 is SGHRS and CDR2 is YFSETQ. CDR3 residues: CASSALGGDTQYF. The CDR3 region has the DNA TGCGCCAGCAGCGCCCTAGGTGGAGATACGCAGTATTTT.

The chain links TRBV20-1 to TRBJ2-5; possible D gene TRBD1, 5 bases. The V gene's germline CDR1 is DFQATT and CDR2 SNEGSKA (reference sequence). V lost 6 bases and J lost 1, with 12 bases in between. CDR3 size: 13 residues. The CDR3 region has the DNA TGCAGTGCGACCCTCACAGGCCAAGAGACCCAGTACTTC. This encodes CSATLTGQETQYF.

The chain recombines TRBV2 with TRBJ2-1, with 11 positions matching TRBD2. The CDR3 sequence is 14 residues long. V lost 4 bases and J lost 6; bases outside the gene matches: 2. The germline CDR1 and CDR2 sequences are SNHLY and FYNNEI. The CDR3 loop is CASSGTSGSNEQFF. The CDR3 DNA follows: TGTGCCAGCAGTGGGACTAGCGGGTCCAATGAGCAGTTCTTC.

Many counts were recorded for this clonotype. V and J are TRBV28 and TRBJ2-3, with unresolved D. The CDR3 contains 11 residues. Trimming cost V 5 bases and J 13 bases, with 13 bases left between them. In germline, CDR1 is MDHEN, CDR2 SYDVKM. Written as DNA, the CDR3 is TGTGCCAGCAGTCAGAGCTGGTCAAAGTATTTT. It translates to CASSQSWSKYF.

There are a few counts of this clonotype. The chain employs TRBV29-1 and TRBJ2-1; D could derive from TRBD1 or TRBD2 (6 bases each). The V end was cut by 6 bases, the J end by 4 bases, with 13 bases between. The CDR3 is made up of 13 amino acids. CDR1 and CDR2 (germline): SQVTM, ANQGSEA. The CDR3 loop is CSVAGHPYNEQFF. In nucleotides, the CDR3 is TGCAGCGTCGCGGGACATCCATACAATGAGCAGTTCTTC.

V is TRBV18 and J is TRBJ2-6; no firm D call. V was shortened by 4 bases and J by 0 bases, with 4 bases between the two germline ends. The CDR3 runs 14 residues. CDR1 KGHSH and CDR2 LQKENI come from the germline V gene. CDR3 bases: TGTGCCAGCTCACAGATCTCTGGGGCCAACGTCCTGACTTTC. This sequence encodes CASSQISGANVLTF.

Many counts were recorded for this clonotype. The CDR3 DNA follows: TGTGCCAGCAGCCAAGGCGCTTATAATTCACCCCTCCACTTT. Protein sequence: CASSQGAYNSPLHF. The chain is built from TRBV3-1 and TRBJ1-6; no firm D call. The V end was cut by 1 base, the J end by 4 bases, with 5 bases between. The CDR3 loop spans 14 amino acids. CDR1 is LGHDT, CDR2 YNNKEL, per germline (reference sequence).